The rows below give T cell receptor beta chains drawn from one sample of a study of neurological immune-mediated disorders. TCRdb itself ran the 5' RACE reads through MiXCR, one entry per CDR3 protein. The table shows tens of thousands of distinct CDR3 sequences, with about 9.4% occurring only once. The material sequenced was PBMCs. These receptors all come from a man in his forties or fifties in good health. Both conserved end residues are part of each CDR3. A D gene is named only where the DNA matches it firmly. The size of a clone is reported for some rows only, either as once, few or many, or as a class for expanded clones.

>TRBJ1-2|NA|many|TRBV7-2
TGTGCCAGCAGCCCGTTTGGGGCCGGGGCGGACTATGGCTACACCTTC
CASSPFGAGADYGYTF
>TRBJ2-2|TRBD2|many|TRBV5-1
TGCGCCAGCAGCGGATGGACTAGCGGGAACACCGGGGAGCTGTTTTTT
CASSGWTSGNTGELFF
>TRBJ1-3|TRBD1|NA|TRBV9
TGTGCCAGCAGTGTAGGGGGCTCTGTAAACACCATATATTTT
CASSVGGSVNTIYF
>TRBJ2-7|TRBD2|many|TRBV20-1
TGCAGTGCTAATACCGGGACTAGCGGGGGGGCTCTTTACGAGCAGTACTTC
CSANTGTSGGALYEQYF
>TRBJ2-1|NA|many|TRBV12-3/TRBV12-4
TGTGCCAGCAGTTCCCGGAGTACCTACAATGAGCAGTTCTTC
CASSSRSTYNEQFF
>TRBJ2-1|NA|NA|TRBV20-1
TGCAGTGCTAGACCGCCCCAGGGTGTCATTCATGAGCAGTTCTTC
CSARPPQGVIHEQFF
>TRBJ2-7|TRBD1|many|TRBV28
TGTGCCAGCAGGGTAACGGGACAGGGAACCGAGCAGTACTTC
CASRVTGQGTEQYF
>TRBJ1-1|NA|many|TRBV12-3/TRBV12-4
TGTGCCAGCAGTTCGAGGGGCGGGTTGACCACTGAAGCTTTCTTT
CASSSRGGLTTEAFF
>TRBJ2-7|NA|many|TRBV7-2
TGTGCCAGCAGCTTATCGGGGCAGGGCCGCTCCGCCTACGAGCAGTACTTC
CASSLSGQGRSAYEQYF
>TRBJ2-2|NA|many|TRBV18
TGTGCCAGCTCACCATCGGGGGGCCCCAACACCGGGGAGCTGTTTTTT
CASSPSGGPNTGELFF
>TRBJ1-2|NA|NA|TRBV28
TGTTCCAGCATCGCCGGGACCGGGAACTATGGCTACACCTTC
CSSIAGTGNYGYTF
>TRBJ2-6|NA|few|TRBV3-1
TGTGCCAGCAGCCAAGATGCCGGGGACTGGTGGGGCTCTGGGGCCAACGTCCTGACTTTC
CASSQDAGDWWGSGANVLTF
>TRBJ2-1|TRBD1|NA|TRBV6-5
TGTGCCAGCAGTTCCCCGGACAGGGGGTACAATGAGCAGTTCTTC
CASSSPDRGYNEQFF
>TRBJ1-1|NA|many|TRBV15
TGTGCCACCAGCAGAGATAGCGGGACGGACACTGAAGCTTTCTTT
CATSRDSGTDTEAFF
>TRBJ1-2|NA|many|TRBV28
TGTGCCAGCAGTCCTTCTTGGGGGCGCGATAGCTATGGCTACACCTTC
CASSPSWGRDSYGYTF
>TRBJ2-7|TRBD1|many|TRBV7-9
TGTGCCAGCAGCCTAAGACAGGGCTACGAGCAGTACTTC
CASSLRQGYEQYF
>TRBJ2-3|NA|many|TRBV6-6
TGTGCCAGCAGTTACAGGGTGGGCCGTTTGGCGTCTGTAACAGATACGCAGTATTTT
CASSYRVGRLASVTDTQYF
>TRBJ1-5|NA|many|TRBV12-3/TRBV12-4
TGTGCCAGCAGTTTAGGCTGGGCTCGGCCCCAGCATTTT
CASSLGWARPQHF
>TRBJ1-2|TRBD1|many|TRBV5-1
TGCGCCAGCAGCCTACAAACAAGACAGGGGGCTGATGGCTACACCTTC
CASSLQTRQGADGYTF
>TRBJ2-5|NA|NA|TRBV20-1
TGCAGTGCTAGTGCTAGAGATTTATCCGGGACATGGGGCGAAGAGACCCAGTACTTC
CSASARDLSGTWGEETQYF
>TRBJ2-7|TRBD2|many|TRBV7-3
TGTGCCAGCAGCTCCATGGGAGGGCAGGGACCCTACGAGCAGTACTTC
CASSSMGGQGPYEQYF
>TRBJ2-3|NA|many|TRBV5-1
TGCGCCAGCAGCTTTGGGCAGGGATTCGATACGCAGTATTTT
CASSFGQGFDTQYF
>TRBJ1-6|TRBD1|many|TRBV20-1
TGCAGTGCTAGAAGGGACAGCAGCTATAATTCACCCCTCCACTTT
CSARRDSSYNSPLHF
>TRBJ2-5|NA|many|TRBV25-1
TGTGCCAGCAGTTCTGAGCCCCGCACAGGGTCGTACCAAGAGACCCAGTACTTC
CASSSEPRTGSYQETQYF
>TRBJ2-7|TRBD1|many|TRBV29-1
TGCAGCGTCGACGTGACAGGGGCTAACTCCTACGAGCAGTACTTC
CSVDVTGANSYEQYF
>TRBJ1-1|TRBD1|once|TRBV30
TGTGCCTGGAGTAAGTCGACAGGGGAGGGTGGCACTGAAGCTTTCTTT
CAWSKSTGEGGTEAFF
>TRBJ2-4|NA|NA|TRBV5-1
TGCGCCAGCAGCTTGCTAGTGGTCAGTGGATCCCCCATTCAGTACTTC
CASSLLVVSGSPIQYF
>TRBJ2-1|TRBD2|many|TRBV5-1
TGCGCCAGCAGCTTCGTCGGGGAGGGATACAATGAGCAGTTCTTC
CASSFVGEGYNEQFF
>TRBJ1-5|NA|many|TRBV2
TGTGCCAGCAGTGAAGCAGGTTGGAATCAGCCCCAGCATTTT
CASSEAGWNQPQHF
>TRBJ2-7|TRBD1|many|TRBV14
TGTGCCAGCAGCCAGCGGACAGGCACCTACGAGCAGTACTTC
CASSQRTGTYEQYF
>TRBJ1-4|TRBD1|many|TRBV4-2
TGTGCCAGCAGCCAAGGACAGGGTAATGAAAAACTGTTTTTT
CASSQGQGNEKLFF